Detailed here is one TCR beta chain. Some clones are missing from TCRdb's copy, which holds only in-frame ones; the method was immunoSEQ multiplex PCR. The sample includes about 100,000 clones, approximately 84% of them seen just once. The sample belongs to a study of control samples from healthy donors and cancer patients. Sequenced input: blood. The origin of this receptor is a woman between 45 and 65 years old in good health.

In DNA form, the CDR3 reads TGTGCCAGCAGCTTAGCGGGAGGGCCCGGAAATGAGCAGTTCTTC. Encoded protein: CASSLAGGPGNEQFF. The V gene is TRBV9, the J gene TRBJ2-1; the match to TRBD2 covers 11 bases. Germline trimming cut 4 bases from V and 7 bases from J; bases unmatched to any gene: 7. The CDR3 totals 15 residues. In germline, CDR1 is SGDLS, CDR2 YYNGEE.